A selection of T cell receptor beta chains follows, all from one sample in a study of tumor-infiltrating lymphocytes in primary liver carcinoma. TCRdb reprocessed the multiplex PCR reads via MiXCR and lists one record per CDR3 protein. The sample carries more than 70,000 distinct CDR3 sequences, 69% recorded once. The sample was tumor-adjacent normal liver tissue. All receptors come from a middle-aged man with primary liver carcinoma and hepatitis B virus infection. The CDR3 runs from the conserved cysteine through the conserved F or W. D genes are given only for firm matches. The size of a clone is reported for some rows only, either as once, few or many, or as a class for expanded clones.

abundance: -; j_gene: TRBJ2-5; v_gene: TRBV6-1; d_gene: TRBD2; CDR3aa: CVSSALAGGVETQYF; CDR3nt: TGTGTCAGCAGCGCACTAGCGGGAGGCGTGGAAACCCAGTACTTC
abundance: -; j_gene: TRBJ2-1; v_gene: TRBV11-2; d_gene: TRBD1; CDR3aa: CASSLEILGQVTYKQFF; CDR3nt: TGTGCCAGCAGCTTAGAGATCTTAGGACAGGTGACCTACAAGCAGTTCTTC
abundance: -; j_gene: TRBJ2-1; v_gene: TRBV6-2/TRBV6-3; d_gene: TRBD2; CDR3aa: CASSYSPRSGLYNEQFF; CDR3nt: TGTGCCAGTAGTTACTCCCCACGTAGCGGGTTGTACAATGAGCAGTTCTTC
abundance: once; j_gene: TRBJ2-3; v_gene: TRBV7-9; d_gene: TRBD2; CDR3aa: CTSTWPPGLAGGSASDTQYF; CDR3nt: TGTACCAGCACCTGGCCCCCGGGACTAGCGGGAGGGTCGGCTTCAGATACGCAGTATTTT
abundance: -; j_gene: TRBJ2-1; v_gene: TRBV5-6; d_gene: TRBD2; CDR3aa: CASSLEAGSSYSEHFF; CDR3nt: TGTGCCAGCAGCTTGGAAGCGGGGAGCTCCTACAGTGAGCATTTCTTC
abundance: -; j_gene: TRBJ1-2; v_gene: TRBV12-3/TRBV12-4; d_gene: -; CDR3aa: CVSSFRGSSYGCTF; CDR3nt: -
abundance: -; j_gene: TRBJ1-1; v_gene: TRBV13; d_gene: TRBD1; CDR3aa: CASSAGSGGTEASF; CDR3nt: TGTGCCAGCAGCGCAGGGTCAGGGGGGACTGAAGCTTCCTTT
abundance: -; j_gene: TRBJ2-1; v_gene: TRBV9; d_gene: TRBD1; CDR3aa: CASSEMDRGLDEQFF; CDR3nt: TGTGCCAGCAGCGAGATGGACAGGGGGCTTGATGAGCAGTTCTTC
abundance: -; j_gene: TRBJ1-1; v_gene: TRBV5-6; d_gene: -; CDR3aa: CASSLAGKAEAFF; CDR3nt: TGTGCCAGCAGCCTGGCAGGGAAGGCCGAAGCTTTCTTT
abundance: many; j_gene: TRBJ2-1; v_gene: TRBV6-6; d_gene: TRBD1; CDR3aa: CASSDGQGVINNEQFF; CDR3nt: TGTGCCAGCAGTGACGGACAGGGGGTTATCAACAATGAGCAGTTCTTC
abundance: -; j_gene: TRBJ2-3; v_gene: TRBV6-5; d_gene: TRBD1; CDR3aa: CASMTGYGGDTQYF; CDR3nt: TGTGCCAGCATGACAGGGTACGGAGGAGATACGCAGTATTTT
abundance: few; j_gene: TRBJ2-5; v_gene: TRBV7-9; d_gene: -; CDR3aa: CASSFEPLENQYF; CDR3nt: TGTGCCAGCAGCTTCGAGCCCCTGGAAAACCAGTACTTC
abundance: once; j_gene: TRBJ2-6; v_gene: TRBV6-5; d_gene: -; CDR3aa: CASSQESGANVLTF; CDR3nt: TGTGCCAGCAGTCAGGAGTCTGGGGCCAACGTCCTGACTTTC
abundance: -; j_gene: TRBJ2-1; v_gene: TRBV4-1; d_gene: -; CDR3aa: CASGPLGNNNNDQLF; CDR3nt: TGCGCCAGCGGCCCGCTCGGTAACAACAACAATGATCAGCTCTTC
abundance: few; j_gene: TRBJ2-5; v_gene: TRBV12-3/TRBV12-4; d_gene: -; CDR3aa: CASSLVTRGREAQYF; CDR3nt: TGTGCCAGCAGTTTAGTCACCAGGGGGCGGGAGGCCCAGTACTTC
abundance: -; j_gene: TRBJ1-5; v_gene: TRBV12-3/TRBV12-4; d_gene: -; CDR3aa: CASSLGDRVNQSQHF; CDR3nt: TGTGCCAGCAGCTTGGGCGACAGAGTCAATCAGTCCCAGCATTTT
abundance: -; j_gene: TRBJ2-1; v_gene: TRBV11-1; d_gene: -; CDR3aa: CANSSSGRGEQFF; CDR3nt: TGTGCCAACAGCTCATCGGGACGCGGTGAGCAGTTCTTC
abundance: -; j_gene: TRBJ2-1; v_gene: TRBV10-2; d_gene: -; CDR3aa: CASSVEGAGAKQSF; CDR3nt: TGCGCCAGCAGTGTAGAAGGGGCAGGGGCCAAGCAGTCCTTC
abundance: -; j_gene: TRBJ2-6; v_gene: TRBV12-3/TRBV12-4; d_gene: TRBD1; CDR3aa: CASSLKTGGLRMLTF; CDR3nt: TGTGCCAGCAGTTTAAAAACAGGGGGGTTGCGCATGCTGACTTTC
abundance: -; j_gene: TRBJ2-3; v_gene: TRBV11-2; d_gene: TRBD2; CDR3aa: CASSLVSRGEVAGDANTQYF; CDR3nt: TGTGCCAGCAGCTTAGTATCCAGGGGTGAGGTAGCGGGAGATGCGAATACGCAGTATTTT
abundance: -; j_gene: TRBJ1-3; v_gene: TRBV10-3; d_gene: -; CDR3aa: CAISARGVSGNTIYF; CDR3nt: TGTGCCATCAGTGCTAGGGGCGTCTCTGGAAACACCATATATTTT
abundance: few; j_gene: TRBJ1-1; v_gene: TRBV6-6; d_gene: -; CDR3aa: CASSIGGTTEAFF; CDR3nt: TGTGCTAGCAGCATAGGGGGGACTACTGAAGCTTTCTTT
abundance: -; j_gene: TRBJ2-7; v_gene: TRBV29-1; d_gene: -; CDR3aa: CSVEDPGGSSYEQNF; CDR3nt: TGCAGCGTTGAAGATCCAGGAGGGAGCTCCTACGAGCAAAACTTC
abundance: few; j_gene: TRBJ1-2; v_gene: TRBV14; d_gene: TRBD1; CDR3aa: CASSFDRGGSSYTF; CDR3nt: TGTGCCAGCAGCTTCGACAGGGGAGGGTCTAGCTACACCTTC
abundance: -; j_gene: TRBJ1-5; v_gene: TRBV10-2; d_gene: -; CDR3aa: CVSSESGQPQHF; CDR3nt: TGCGTCAGCAGTGAATCGGGTCAGCCCCAGCATTTT
abundance: many; j_gene: TRBJ2-1; v_gene: TRBV12-3/TRBV12-4; d_gene: -; CDR3aa: CASIFGTGSSYNEQFF; CDR3nt: TGTGCCAGCATTTTTGGGACTGGAAGTTCCTACAATGAGCAGTTCTTC
abundance: once; j_gene: TRBJ2-5; v_gene: TRBV4-2; d_gene: -; CDR3aa: CASTPGGVSETQYF; CDR3nt: TGTGCCAGCACCCCAGGAGGAGTATCGGAGACCCAGTACTTC
abundance: -; j_gene: TRBJ2-1; v_gene: TRBV6-1; d_gene: TRBD2; CDR3aa: CVSSQHGLTSGDEQFF; CDR3nt: TGTGTCAGCAGTCAACATGGGCTGACTAGCGGGGATGAGCAGTTCTTC
abundance: -; j_gene: TRBJ2-7; v_gene: TRBV6-2/TRBV6-3; d_gene: TRBD1; CDR3aa: CASSPRLSRQGVFHEQYF; CDR3nt: TGTGCCAGCAGTCCCCGTCTGAGTCGACAGGGCGTATTTCACGAGCAGTACTTC
abundance: -; j_gene: TRBJ2-6; v_gene: TRBV6-5; d_gene: -; CDR3aa: CASRLDMGAGSGANVLTF; CDR3nt: TGTGCTAGCCGGCTAGACATGGGAGCCGGCTCTGGGGCCAACGTCCTGACTTTC
abundance: -; j_gene: TRBJ2-7; v_gene: TRBV5-1; d_gene: -; CDR3aa: CASSLGRQDPQYF; CDR3nt: TGCGCCAGCAGCTTGGGACGGCAGGATCCCCAGTACTTC
abundance: -; j_gene: TRBJ2-7; v_gene: TRBV7-2; d_gene: -; CDR3aa: CASSLAPDSYEQYF; CDR3nt: TGTGCCAGCAGCTTAGCGCCGGACAGTTACGAGCAGTACTTC
abundance: -; j_gene: TRBJ1-5; v_gene: TRBV4-1; d_gene: -; CDR3aa: CASNQHNAPVAQHF; CDR3nt: TGCGCCAGCAACCAACACAACGCGCCAGTGGCCCAGCATTTT
abundance: -; j_gene: TRBJ2-1; v_gene: TRBV6-1; d_gene: -; CDR3aa: CASSETTGSSYNEQFF; CDR3nt: TGTGCCAGCAGTGAGACTACTGGGAGCTCCTACAATGAGCAGTTCTTC
abundance: -; j_gene: TRBJ2-2; v_gene: TRBV6-5; d_gene: -; CDR3aa: CASSFRGTGGELFF; CDR3nt: TGTGCCAGCAGTTTCCGCGGAACAGGAGGGGAGCTGTTCTTT
abundance: many; j_gene: TRBJ2-2; v_gene: TRBV5-5; d_gene: TRBD1; CDR3aa: CASSLSPGTGANGELFF; CDR3nt: TGTGCCAGCAGCTTAAGTCCCGGGACAGGGGCCAACGGGGAGCTGTTTTTT
abundance: -; j_gene: TRBJ2-4; v_gene: TRBV10-3; d_gene: -; CDR3aa: CAISESSTGISKNIHYF; CDR3nt: TGTGCCATCAGTGAGTCCTCCACAGGGATTAGCAAAAACATTCATTACTTC
abundance: many; j_gene: TRBJ1-1; v_gene: TRBV28; d_gene: -; CDR3aa: CASSLLTWDYPGPEAFF; CDR3nt: TGTGCCAGCAGTTTACTTACCTGGGACTACCCGGGCCCTGAAGCTTTCTTT
abundance: -; j_gene: TRBJ2-2; v_gene: TRBV29-1; d_gene: -; CDR3aa: CSTLTNGANTGELFF; CDR3nt: TGCAGCACTCTTACTAACGGGGCGAACACCGGGGAGCTGTTTTTT
abundance: -; j_gene: TRBJ2-7; v_gene: TRBV11-2; d_gene: -; CDR3aa: CAGSLGRSSYGQYF; CDR3nt: TGTGCCGGCAGCTTGGGGAGGAGCTCCTACGGGCAGTACTTC
abundance: -; j_gene: TRBJ2-3; v_gene: TRBV30; d_gene: -; CDR3aa: CAWIGDPEPPDTQYF; CDR3nt: TGTGCCTGGATCGGGGACCCCGAACCCCCAGATACGCAGTATTTT
abundance: -; j_gene: TRBJ2-1; v_gene: TRBV11-1; d_gene: -; CDR3aa: CASREGTILSNEEFF; CDR3nt: TGTGCTAGTAGGGAGGGGACAATCCTCTCCAATGAGGAGTTCTTC
abundance: -; j_gene: TRBJ2-3; v_gene: TRBV12-3/TRBV12-4; d_gene: -; CDR3aa: CAGSFDGGRDTQYF; CDR3nt: TGTGCCGGCAGTTTCGATGGGGGAAGGGATACGCAGTATTTT
abundance: -; j_gene: TRBJ2-3; v_gene: TRBV24-1; d_gene: -; CDR3aa: CATSDFGRESTDTQYF; CDR3nt: TGTGCCACCAGTGATTTTGGCAGGGAGAGCACAGATACGCAGTATTTT
abundance: -; j_gene: TRBJ2-3; v_gene: TRBV29-1; d_gene: TRBD2; CDR3aa: CSVGPAGGRTDAQYF; CDR3nt: TGCAGCGTTGGGCCCGCGGGGGGGCGCACAGATGCGCAGTATTTT
abundance: -; j_gene: TRBJ2-1; v_gene: TRBV29-1; d_gene: TRBD2; CDR3aa: CSVESAGVLGEQFF; CDR3nt: TGCAGCGTTGAATCAGCGGGGGTGTTGGGTGAGCAGTTCTTC